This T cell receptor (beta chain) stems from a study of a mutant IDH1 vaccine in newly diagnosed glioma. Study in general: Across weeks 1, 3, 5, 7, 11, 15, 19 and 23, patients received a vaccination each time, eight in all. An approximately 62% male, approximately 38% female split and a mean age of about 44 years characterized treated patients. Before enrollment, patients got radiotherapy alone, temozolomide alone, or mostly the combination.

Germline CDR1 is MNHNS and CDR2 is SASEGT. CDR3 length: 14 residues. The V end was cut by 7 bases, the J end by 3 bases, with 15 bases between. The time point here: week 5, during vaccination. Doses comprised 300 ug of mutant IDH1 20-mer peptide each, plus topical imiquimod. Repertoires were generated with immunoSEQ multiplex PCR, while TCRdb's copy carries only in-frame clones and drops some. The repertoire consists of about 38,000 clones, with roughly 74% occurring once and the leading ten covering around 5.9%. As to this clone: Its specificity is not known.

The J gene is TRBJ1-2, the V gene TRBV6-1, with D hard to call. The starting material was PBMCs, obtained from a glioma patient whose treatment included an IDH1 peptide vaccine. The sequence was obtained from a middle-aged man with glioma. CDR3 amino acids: CASNPKRADYGYTF. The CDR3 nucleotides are TGTGCCAGCAATCCGAAAAGAGCTGACTATGGCTACACCTTC.